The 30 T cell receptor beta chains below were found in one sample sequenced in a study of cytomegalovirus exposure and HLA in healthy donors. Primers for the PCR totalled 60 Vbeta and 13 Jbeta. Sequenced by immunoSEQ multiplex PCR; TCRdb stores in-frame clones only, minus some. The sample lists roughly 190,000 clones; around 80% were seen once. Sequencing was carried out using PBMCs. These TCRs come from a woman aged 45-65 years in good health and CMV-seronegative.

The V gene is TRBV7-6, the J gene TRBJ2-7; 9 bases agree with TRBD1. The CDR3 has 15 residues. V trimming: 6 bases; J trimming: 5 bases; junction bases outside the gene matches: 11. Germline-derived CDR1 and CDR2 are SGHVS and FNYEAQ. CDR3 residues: CASRAAGTGRDEQYF. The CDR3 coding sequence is TGTGCCAGCAGGGCCGCCGGGACAGGGCGCGACGAGCAGTACTTC.

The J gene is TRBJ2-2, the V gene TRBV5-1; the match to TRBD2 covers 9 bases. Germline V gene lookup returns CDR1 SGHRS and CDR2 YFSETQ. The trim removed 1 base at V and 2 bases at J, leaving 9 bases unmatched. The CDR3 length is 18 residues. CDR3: CASSLFLAGFLNTGELFF. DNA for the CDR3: TGCGCCAGCAGCTTGTTCCTAGCGGGGTTTTTAAACACCGGGGAGCTGTTTTTT.

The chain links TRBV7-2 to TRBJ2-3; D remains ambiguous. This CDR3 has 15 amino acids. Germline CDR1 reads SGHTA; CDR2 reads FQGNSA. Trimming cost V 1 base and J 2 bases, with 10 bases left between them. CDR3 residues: CASSLGFSYTDTQYF. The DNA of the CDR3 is TGTGCCAGCAGCTTAGGCTTTAGCTACACAGATACGCAGTATTTT.

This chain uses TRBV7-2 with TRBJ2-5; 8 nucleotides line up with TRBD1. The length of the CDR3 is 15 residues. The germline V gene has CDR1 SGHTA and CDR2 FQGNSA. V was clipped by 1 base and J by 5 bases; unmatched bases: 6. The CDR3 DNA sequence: TGTGCCAGCAGCTTAGGGACAGGGTCGCGGGAGACCCAGTACTTC. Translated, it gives CASSLGTGSRETQYF.

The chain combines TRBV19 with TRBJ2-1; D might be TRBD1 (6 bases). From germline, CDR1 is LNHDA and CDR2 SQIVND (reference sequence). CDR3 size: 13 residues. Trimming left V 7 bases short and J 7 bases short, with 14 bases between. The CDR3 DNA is TGTGCCAGTACCGCGGAGAGGGGGAATGAGCAGTTCTTC. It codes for CASTAERGNEQFF.

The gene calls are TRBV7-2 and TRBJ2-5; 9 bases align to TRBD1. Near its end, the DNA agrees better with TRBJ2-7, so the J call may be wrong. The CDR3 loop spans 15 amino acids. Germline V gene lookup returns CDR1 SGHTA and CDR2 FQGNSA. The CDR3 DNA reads TGTGCCAGCAGCGCCCTGACAGGGGGTGACTACGAGCAGTACTTC. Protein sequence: CASSALTGGDYEQYF.

CDR3 coding DNA: TGTGCCTGGAGTGTCCGTTCGACAGGATGGAGCACCGGGGAGCTGTTTTTT. As protein: CAWSVRSTGWSTGELFF. The chain uses TRBV30 and TRBJ2-2; weak D call: TRBD1 (6 bases). The CDR3 extends over 17 amino acids. The germline gives CDR1 GTSNPN, CDR2 SVGIG (reference sequence). Trimming removed 0 bases from V and 4 bases from J, with 18 bases in between. Drawing the rest from reference TRBV30 and TRBJ2-2, the complete variable domain is SQTIHQWPATLVQPVGSPLSLECTVEGTSNPNLYWYRQAAGRGLQLLFYSVGIGQISSEVPQNLSASRPQDRQFILSSKKLLLSDSGFYLCAWSVRSTGWSTGELFFGEGSRLTVL.

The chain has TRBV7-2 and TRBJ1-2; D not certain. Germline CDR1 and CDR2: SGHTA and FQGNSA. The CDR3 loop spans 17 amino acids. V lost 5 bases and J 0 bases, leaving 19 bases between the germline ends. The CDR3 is CASSPSLQLLANYGYTF. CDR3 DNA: TGTGCCAGCAGCCCGAGTTTACAGCTATTAGCTAACTATGGCTACACCTTC. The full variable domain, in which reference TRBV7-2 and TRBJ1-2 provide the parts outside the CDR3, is GAGVSQSPSNKVTEKGKDVELRCDPISGHTALYWYRQSLGQGLEFLIYFQGNSAPDKSGLPSDRFSAERTGGSVSTLTIQRTQQEDSAVYLCASSPSLQLLANYGYTFGSGTRLTVV.

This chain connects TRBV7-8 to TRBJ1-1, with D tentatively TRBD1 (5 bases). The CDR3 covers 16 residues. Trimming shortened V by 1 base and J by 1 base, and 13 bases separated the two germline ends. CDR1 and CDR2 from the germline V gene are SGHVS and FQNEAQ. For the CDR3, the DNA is TGTGCCAGCAGCTTAGGGTACGGGCAGGGGAACACTGAAGCTTTCTTT. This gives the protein CASSLGYGQGNTEAFF.

CDR3 DNA sequence: TGTGCCAGCGGTGGGGGGGGCTACACCTTC. It codes for CASGGGGYTF. The chain employs TRBV28 and TRBJ1-2; the D gene is possibly TRBD1 (5 bases). Trimming shortened V by 8 bases and J by 8 bases, and 9 bases separated the two germline ends. The CDR3 consists of 10 residues. The germline V gene encodes CDR1 MDHEN and CDR2 SYDVKM.

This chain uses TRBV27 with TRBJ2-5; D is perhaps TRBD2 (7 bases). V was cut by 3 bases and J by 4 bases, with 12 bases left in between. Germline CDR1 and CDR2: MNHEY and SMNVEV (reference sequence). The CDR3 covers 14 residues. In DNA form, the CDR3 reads TGTGCCAGCAGTTTCTCGGGGGGCCTAGAGACCCAGTACTTC. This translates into CASSFSGGLETQYF.

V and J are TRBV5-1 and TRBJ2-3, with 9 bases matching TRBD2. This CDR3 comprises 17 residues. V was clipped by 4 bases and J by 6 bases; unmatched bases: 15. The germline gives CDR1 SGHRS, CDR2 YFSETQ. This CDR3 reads CASSPGFGGGAGDTQYF. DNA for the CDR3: TGCGCCAGCAGCCCGGGCTTCGGCGGGGGGGCTGGTGATACGCAGTATTTT.

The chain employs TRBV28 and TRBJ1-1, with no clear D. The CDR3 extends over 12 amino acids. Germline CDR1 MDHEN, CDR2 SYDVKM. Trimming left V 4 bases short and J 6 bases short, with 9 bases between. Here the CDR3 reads CASSSQEPEAFF. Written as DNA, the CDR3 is TGTGCCAGCAGTTCTCAGGAACCTGAAGCTTTCTTT.

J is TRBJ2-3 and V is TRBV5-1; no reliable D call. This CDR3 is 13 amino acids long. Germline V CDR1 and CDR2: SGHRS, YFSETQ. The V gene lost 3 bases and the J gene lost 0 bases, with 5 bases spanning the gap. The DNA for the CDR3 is TGCGCCAGCAGCTCCGTTAGCACAGATACGCAGTATTTT. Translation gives CASSSVSTDTQYF. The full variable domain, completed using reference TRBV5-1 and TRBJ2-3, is KAGVTQTPRYLIKTRGQQVTLSCSPISGHRSVSWYQQTPGQGLQFLFEYFSETQRNKGNFPGRFSGRQFSNSRSEMNVSTLELGDSALYLCASSSVSTDTQYFGPGTRLTVL.

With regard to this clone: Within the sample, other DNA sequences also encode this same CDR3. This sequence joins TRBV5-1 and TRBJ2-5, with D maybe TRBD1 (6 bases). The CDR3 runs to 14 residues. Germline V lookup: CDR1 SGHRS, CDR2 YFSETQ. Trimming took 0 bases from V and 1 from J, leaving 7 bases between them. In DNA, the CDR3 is TGCGCCAGCAGCTTGGGGGGGCCCCAAGAGACCCAGTACTTC. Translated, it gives CASSLGGPQETQYF.

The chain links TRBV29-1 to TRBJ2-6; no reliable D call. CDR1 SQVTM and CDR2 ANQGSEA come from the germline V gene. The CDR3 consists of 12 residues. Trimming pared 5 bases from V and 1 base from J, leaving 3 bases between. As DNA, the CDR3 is TGCAGCGTTCATTCTGGGGCCAACGTCCTGACTTTC. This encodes CSVHSGANVLTF.

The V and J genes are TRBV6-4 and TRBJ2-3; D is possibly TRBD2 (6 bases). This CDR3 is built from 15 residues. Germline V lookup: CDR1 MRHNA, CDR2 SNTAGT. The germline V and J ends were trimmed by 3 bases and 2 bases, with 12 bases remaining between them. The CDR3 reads CASSDGSGHTDTQYF. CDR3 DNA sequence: TGTGCCAGCAGTGATGGTAGCGGACACACAGATACGCAGTATTTT.

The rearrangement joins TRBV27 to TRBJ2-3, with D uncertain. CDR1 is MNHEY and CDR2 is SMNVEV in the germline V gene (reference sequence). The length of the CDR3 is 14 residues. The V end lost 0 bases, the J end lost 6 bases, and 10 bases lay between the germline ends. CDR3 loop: CASSLSFGADTQYF. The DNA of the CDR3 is TGTGCCAGCAGTTTATCTTTTGGTGCGGATACGCAGTATTTT.

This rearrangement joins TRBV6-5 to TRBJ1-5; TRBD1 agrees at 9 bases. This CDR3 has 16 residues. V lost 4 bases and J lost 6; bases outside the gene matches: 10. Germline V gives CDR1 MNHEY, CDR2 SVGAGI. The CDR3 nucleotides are TGTGCCAGCAGTTTTTCCCAGACAGGGGGATCTCAGCCCCAGCATTTT. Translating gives CASSFSQTGGSQPQHF.

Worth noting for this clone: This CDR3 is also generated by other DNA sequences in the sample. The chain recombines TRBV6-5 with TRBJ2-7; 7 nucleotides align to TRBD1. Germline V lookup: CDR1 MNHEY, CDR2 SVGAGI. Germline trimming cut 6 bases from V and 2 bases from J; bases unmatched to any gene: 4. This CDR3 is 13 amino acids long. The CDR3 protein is CASRPTGTYEQYF. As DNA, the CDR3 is TGTGCCAGCAGACCGACAGGGACCTACGAGCAGTACTTC.

CDR3 nucleotides: TGTGCCAGCAGCTTGCTGAACAGTCTGGGAGAGACCCAGTACTTC. Encoded protein: CASSLLNSLGETQYF. The chain is built from TRBV5-6 and TRBJ2-5; no definite D call. Germline V gene data show CDR1 as SGHDT and CDR2 as YYEEEE. This CDR3 is 15 amino acids long. Trimming stripped 1 base from V and 4 bases from J, with 14 bases between. The complete variable domain, with remaining parts taken from reference TRBV5-6 and TRBJ2-5, reads DAGVTQSPTHLIKTRGQQVTLRCSPKSGHDTVSWYQQALGQGPQFIFQYYEEEERQRGNFPDRFSGHQFPNYSSELNVNALLLGDSALYLCASSLLNSLGETQYFGPGTRLLVL.

For the CDR3, the DNA is TGTGCCAGCAGCGTAGAGAGGTCCGGCCAGTGGGCGCAGTATTTT. Translation gives CASSVERSGQWAQYF. The rearrangement links TRBV9 to TRBJ2-3; no reliable D call. V gave up 0 bases and J gave up 10 bases, with 18 bases separating them. The CDR3 totals 15 residues. The germline V gene encodes CDR1 SGDLS and CDR2 YYNGEE. The whole variable domain, filled in from reference TRBV9 and TRBJ2-3, reads DSGVTQTPKHLITATGQRVTLRCSPRSGDLSVYWYQQSLDQGLQFLIQYYNGEERAKGNILERFSAQQFPDLHSELNLSSLELGDSALYFCASSVERSGQWAQYFGPGTRLTVL.

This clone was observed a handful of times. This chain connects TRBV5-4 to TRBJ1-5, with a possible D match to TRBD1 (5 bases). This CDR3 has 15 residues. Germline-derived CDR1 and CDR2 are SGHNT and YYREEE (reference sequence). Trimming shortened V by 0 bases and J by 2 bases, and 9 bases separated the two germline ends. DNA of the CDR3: TGTGCCAGCAGCTTGGCAGGGTCGGGCAATCAGCCCCAGCATTTT. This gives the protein CASSLAGSGNQPQHF.

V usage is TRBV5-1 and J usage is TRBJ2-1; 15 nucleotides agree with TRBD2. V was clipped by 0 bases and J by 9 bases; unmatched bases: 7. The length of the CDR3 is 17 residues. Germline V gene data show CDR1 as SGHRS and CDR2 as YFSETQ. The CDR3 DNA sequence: TGCGCCAGCAGCTTGGACTGGACTAGCGGGGGGGCCGGTGAGCAGTTCTTC. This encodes CASSLDWTSGGAGEQFF.

The CDR3 sequence is CASISGWREGYGYTF. CDR3 coding DNA: TGTGCCAGTATCAGCGGCTGGAGGGAAGGCTATGGCTACACCTTC. V and J are TRBV30 and TRBJ1-2; D ambiguous. The CDR3 length is 15 residues. Looked up from germline, CDR1 is GTSNPN and CDR2 is SVGIG (reference sequence). Trimming shortened V by 8 bases and J by 4 bases, and 23 bases separated the two germline ends.

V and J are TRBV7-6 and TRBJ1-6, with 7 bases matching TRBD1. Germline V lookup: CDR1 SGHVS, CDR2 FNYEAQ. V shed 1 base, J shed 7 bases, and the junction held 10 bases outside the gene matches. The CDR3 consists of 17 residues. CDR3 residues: CASSLEVLTGDNSPLHF. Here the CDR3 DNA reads TGTGCCAGCAGCTTAGAGGTCCTAACAGGGGACAATTCACCCCTCCACTTT.

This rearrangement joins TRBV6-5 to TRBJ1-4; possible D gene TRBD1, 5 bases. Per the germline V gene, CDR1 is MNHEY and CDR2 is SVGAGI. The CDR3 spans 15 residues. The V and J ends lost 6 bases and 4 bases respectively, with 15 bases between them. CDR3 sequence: CASRSRGTGNEKLFF. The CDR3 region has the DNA TGTGCCAGCAGAAGTAGAGGGACTGGTAATGAAAAACTGTTTTTT.

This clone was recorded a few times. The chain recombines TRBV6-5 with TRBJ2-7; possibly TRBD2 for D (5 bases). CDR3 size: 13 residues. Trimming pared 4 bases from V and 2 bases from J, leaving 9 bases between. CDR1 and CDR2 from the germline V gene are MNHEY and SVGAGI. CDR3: CASSLSGTYEQYF. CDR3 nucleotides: TGTGCCAGCAGTTTGTCGGGAACCTACGAGCAGTACTTC.

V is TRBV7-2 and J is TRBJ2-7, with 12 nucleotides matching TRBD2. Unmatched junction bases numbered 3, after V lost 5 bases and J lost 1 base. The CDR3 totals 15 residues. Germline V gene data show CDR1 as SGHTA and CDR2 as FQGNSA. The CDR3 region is CASSRLAGVSYEQYF. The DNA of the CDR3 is TGTGCCAGCAGCCGACTAGCGGGAGTATCCTACGAGCAGTACTTC. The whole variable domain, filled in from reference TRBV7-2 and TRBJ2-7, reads GAGVSQSPSNKVTEKGKDVELRCDPISGHTALYWYRQSLGQGLEFLIYFQGNSAPDKSGLPSDRFSAERTGGSVSTLTIQRTQQEDSAVYLCASSRLAGVSYEQYFGPGTRLTVT.

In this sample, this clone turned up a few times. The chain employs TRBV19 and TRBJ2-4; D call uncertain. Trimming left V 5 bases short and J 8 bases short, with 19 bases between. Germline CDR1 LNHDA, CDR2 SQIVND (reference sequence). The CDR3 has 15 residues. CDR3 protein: CASSSPRHVNYIQYF. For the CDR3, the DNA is TGTGCCAGTAGTTCTCCCCGCCACGTTAACTACATTCAGTACTTC.